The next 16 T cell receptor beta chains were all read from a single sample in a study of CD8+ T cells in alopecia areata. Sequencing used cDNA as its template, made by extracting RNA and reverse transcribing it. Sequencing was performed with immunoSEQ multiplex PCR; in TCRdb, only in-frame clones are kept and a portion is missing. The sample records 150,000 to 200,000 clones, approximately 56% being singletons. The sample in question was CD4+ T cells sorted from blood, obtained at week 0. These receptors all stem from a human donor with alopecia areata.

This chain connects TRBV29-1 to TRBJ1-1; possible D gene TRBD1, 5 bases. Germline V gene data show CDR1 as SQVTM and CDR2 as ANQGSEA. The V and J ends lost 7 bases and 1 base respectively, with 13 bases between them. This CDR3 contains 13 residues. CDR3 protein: CSAGHDANTEAFF. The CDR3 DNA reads TGCAGCGCCGGACATGACGCGAACACTGAAGCTTTCTTT.

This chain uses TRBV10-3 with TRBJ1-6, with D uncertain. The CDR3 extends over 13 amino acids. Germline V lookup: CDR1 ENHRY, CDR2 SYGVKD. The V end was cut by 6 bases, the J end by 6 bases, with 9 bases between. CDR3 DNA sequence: TGTGCCATCAGGACGGATATTAATTCACCCCTCCACTTT. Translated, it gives CAIRTDINSPLHF.

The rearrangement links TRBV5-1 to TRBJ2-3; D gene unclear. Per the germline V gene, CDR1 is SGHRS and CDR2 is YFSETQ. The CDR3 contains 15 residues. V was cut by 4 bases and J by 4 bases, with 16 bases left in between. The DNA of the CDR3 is TGCGCCAGCAGCCTGACGGGTAGGGAAGCAGATACGCAGTATTTT. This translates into CASSLTGREADTQYF.

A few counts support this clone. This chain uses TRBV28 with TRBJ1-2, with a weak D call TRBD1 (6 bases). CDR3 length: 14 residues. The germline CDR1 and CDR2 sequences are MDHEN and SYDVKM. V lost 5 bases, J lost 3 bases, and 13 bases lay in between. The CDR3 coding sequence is TGTGCCAGCAGTCCCCTAACAGGGCACTATGGCTACACCTTC. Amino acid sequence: CASSPLTGHYGYTF.

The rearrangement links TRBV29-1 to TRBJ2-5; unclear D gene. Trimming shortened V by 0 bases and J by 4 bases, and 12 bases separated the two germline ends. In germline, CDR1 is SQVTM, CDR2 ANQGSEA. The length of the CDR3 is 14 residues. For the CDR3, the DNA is TGCAGCGTTGAAGATGCAATAGCCCCAGAGACCCAGTACTTC. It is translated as CSVEDAIAPETQYF.

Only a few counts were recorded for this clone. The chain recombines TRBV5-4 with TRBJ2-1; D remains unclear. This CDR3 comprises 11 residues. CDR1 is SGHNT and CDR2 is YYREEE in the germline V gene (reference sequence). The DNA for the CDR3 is TGTGCGGCGAGCTCCTACAATGAGCAGTTCTTC. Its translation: CAASSYNEQFF.

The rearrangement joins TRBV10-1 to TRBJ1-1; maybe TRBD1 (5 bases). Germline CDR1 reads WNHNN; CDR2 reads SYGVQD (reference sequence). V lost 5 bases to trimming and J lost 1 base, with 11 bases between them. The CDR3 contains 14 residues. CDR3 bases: TGCGCCAGCAGTAAGGGACGGCAGAACACTGAAGCTTTCTTT. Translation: CASSKGRQNTEAFF.

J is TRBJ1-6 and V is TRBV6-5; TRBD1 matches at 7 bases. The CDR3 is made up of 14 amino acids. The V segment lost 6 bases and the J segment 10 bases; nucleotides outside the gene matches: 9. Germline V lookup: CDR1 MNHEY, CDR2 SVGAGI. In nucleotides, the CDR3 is TGTGCCAGCAGATCACAGGGGATCAGGTCACCCCTCCACTTT. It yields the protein CASRSQGIRSPLHF.

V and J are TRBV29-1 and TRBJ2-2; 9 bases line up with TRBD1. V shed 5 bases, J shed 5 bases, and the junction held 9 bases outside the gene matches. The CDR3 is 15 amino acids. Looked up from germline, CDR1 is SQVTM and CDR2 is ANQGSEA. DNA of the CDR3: TGCAGCGTTATGAAGGACAGGGGCGGGACCGGGGAGCTGTTTTTT. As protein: CSVMKDRGGTGELFF.

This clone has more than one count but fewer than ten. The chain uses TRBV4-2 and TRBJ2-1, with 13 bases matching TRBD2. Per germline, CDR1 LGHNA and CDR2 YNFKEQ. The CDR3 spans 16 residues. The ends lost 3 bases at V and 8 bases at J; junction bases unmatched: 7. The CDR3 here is CASSQTRTSGGDEQFF. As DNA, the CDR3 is TGTGCCAGCAGCCAGACTCGGACTAGCGGGGGTGATGAGCAGTTCTTC.

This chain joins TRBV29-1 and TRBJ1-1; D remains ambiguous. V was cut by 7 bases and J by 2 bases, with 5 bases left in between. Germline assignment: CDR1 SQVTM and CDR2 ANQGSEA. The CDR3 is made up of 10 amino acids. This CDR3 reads CSGKNTEAFF. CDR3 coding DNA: TGCAGCGGAAAAAACACTGAAGCTTTCTTT.

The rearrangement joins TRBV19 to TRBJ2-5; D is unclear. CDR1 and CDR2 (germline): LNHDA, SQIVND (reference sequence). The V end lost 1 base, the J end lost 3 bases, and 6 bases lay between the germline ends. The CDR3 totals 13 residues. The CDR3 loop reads CASSIGKKETQYF. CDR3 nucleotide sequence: TGTGCCAGTAGTATAGGGAAGAAAGAGACCCAGTACTTC.

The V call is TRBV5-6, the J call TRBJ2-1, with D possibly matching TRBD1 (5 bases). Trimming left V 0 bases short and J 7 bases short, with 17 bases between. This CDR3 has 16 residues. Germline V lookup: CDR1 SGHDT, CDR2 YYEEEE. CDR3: CASSLALGAVENEQFF. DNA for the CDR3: TGTGCCAGCAGCTTGGCCCTTGGGGCGGTCGAGAATGAGCAGTTCTTC.

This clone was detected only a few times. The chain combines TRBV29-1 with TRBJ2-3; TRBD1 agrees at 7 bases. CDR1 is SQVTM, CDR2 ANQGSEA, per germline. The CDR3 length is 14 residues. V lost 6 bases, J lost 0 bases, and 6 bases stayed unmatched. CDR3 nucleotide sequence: TGCAGCGTCCTAAGGACAGGTAGCACAGATACGCAGTATTTT. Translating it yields CSVLRTGSTDTQYF.

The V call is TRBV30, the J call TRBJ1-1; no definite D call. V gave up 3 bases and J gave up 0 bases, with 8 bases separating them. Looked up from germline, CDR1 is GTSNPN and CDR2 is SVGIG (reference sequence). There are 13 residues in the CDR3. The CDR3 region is CAWRTGLNTEAFF. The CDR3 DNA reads TGTGCCTGGAGGACCGGTTTGAACACTGAAGCTTTCTTT.

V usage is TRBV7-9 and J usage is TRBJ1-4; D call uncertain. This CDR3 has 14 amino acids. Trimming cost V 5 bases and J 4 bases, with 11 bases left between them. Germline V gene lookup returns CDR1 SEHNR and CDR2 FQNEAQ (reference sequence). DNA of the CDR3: TGTGCCAGCAGCGTTAGAGGAAGTAATGAAAAACTGTTTTTT. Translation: CASSVRGSNEKLFF.